The rows below give T cell receptor beta chains drawn from one sample of a study of Ad26.COV2.S vaccination and SARS-CoV-2 variants. Generated by immunoSEQ multiplex PCR, the TCRdb table keeps only in-frame clones and is missing some. This table holds approximately 480,000 clones, about 83% found once. This specimen consisted of peripheral blood, obtained in a trial of Ad26.COV2.S vaccine versus placebo. The receptors were gathered from a person between 18 and 60 years old who received the Ad26.COV2.S COVID-19 vaccine or a placebo. Both conserved end residues are part of each CDR3. A D gene is named only where the DNA matches it firmly.

j_gene | len | d_gene | v_gene | CDR3aa
TRBJ2-7 | 15 | TRBD1 | TRBV6-1 | CASSDTLRGLYEQYF
TRBJ1-4 | 15 | . | TRBV5-1 | CASSPGRLYGEKLFF
TRBJ1-3 | 14 | . | TRBV7-9 | CASSQGGSKNTIYF
TRBJ2-1 | 16 | TRBD1 | TRBV6-5 | CASSWETGAVYNEQFF
TRBJ2-2 | 16 | TRBD2 | TRBV6-2/TRBV6-3 | CASSYVAGDYGGELFF
TRBJ2-5 | 15 | . | TRBV15 | CATSHLGGVRETQYF
TRBJ2-3 | 16 | . | TRBV11-2 | CASSPDSPRGTDTQYF
TRBJ2-7 | 15 | TRBD2 | TRBV28 | CASSLWAGGVYEQYF
TRBJ2-6 | 17 | . | TRBV19 | CASSTQGRSSGANVLTF
TRBJ2-7 | 15 | TRBD2 | TRBV7-9 | CASSFLAGPRYEQYF
TRBJ2-1 | 16 | . | TRBV25-1 | CASSPYGGAIYNEQFF
TRBJ2-1 | 15 | . | TRBV29-1 | CSVESGRSSYNEQFF
TRBJ2-5 | 19 | . | TRBV7-9 | CASSSDSGVGGERRETQYF
TRBJ2-7 | 15 | . | TRBV22-1 | CPGSADRGRGLEQYF
TRBJ2-1 | 16 | . | TRBV25-1 | CASSENRDWNYNEQFF
TRBJ2-7 | 12 | . | TRBV5-1 | CASSTGSYEQYF
TRBJ2-7 | 19 | . | TRBV15 | CATSTRLQGKGGSLYEQYF
TRBJ2-7 | 14 | . | TRBV14 | CASSPRVSWDEQYF
TRBJ1-1 | 12 | . | TRBV7-9 | CASSAGKTEAFF
TRBJ2-1 | 16 | . | TRBV9 | CASSGRAGRSYNEQFF
TRBJ1-5 | 15 | . | TRBV6-5 | CASSLGGANNQPQHF
TRBJ2-5 | 11 | TRBD2 | TRBV30 | CAWGLAETQYF
TRBJ2-3 | 13 | TRBD2 | TRBV7-6 | CASREAGEDTQYF
TRBJ2-7 | 18 | TRBD2 | TRBV15 | CATSRGIGREGRAYEQYF
TRBJ2-1 | 17 | . | TRBV4-1 | CASSQGFSGRPGNEQFF
TRBJ2-3 | 16 | . | TRBV7-2 | CASSLVGAGSWDTQYF
TRBJ2-1 | 14 | TRBD1 | TRBV6-5 | CASTGTASYNEQFF
TRBJ2-5 | 13 | . | TRBV18 | CASSPPSQETQYF
TRBJ2-7 | 11 | . | TRBV30 | CAWGAGREQYF
TRBJ2-1 | 13 | TRBD2 | TRBV18 | CASSSSGGVEQFF
TRBJ1-2 | 16 | TRBD1 | TRBV6-5 | CASSLSGTGGHYGYTF
TRBJ1-5 | 15 | . | TRBV29-1 | CSVAVRGVGELAQHF
TRBJ2-4 | 21 | . | TRBV5-1 | CASSATLPGLPSRRAKNIQYF
TRBJ2-1 | 15 | . | TRBV7-2 | CASNSGSTDGNEQFF
TRBJ1-5 | 14 | TRBD1 | TRBV3-1/TRBV3-2 | CASSYGTGFQPQHF
TRBJ2-1 | 16 | TRBD2 | TRBV27 | CASSLSRLAGGREQFF
TRBJ2-3 | 18 | . | TRBV28 | CASKSYEGGQLSTDTQYF
TRBJ2-5 | 14 | . | TRBV6-5 | CASATTRVGETQYF
TRBJ1-2 | 11 | . | TRBV29-1 | CSGGGVSGYTF
TRBJ1-2 | 16 | . | TRBV5-1 | CASSFTGRGAGNGYTF
TRBJ2-7 | 14 | TRBD1 | TRBV18 | CASSPKTGKYEQYF
TRBJ2-7 | 14 | . | TRBV4-3 | CASSQSPGSYEQYF
TRBJ1-5 | 14 | . | TRBV7-2 | CASSLFMGNQPQHF
TRBJ2-1 | 13 | . | TRBV27 | CASSPLTVGEQFF
TRBJ1-3 | 15 | . | TRBV27 | CASSQALSSGNTIYF